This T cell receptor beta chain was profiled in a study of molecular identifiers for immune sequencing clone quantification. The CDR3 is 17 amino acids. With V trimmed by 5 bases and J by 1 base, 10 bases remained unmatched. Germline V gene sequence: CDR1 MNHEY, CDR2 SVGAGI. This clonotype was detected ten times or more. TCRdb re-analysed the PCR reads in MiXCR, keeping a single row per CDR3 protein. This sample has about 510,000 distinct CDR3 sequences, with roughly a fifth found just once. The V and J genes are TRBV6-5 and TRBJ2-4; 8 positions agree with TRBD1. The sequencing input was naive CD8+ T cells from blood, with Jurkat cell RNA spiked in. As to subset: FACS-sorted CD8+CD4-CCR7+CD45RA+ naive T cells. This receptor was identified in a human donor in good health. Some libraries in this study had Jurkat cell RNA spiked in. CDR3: CASSLSGQGAAKNIQYF. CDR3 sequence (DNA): TGTGCCAGCAGTCTCTCAGGGCAGGGGGCCGCCAAAAACATTCAGTACTTC.